Below, 15 T cell receptor beta chains from the same sample are listed, as sequenced in a study of Ad26.COV2.S vaccination and SARS-CoV-2 variants. Method: immunoSEQ multiplex PCR; TCRdb's copy keeps in-frame clones and lacks some. The sample contains about half a million clones, roughly 87% of which appear only once. As for treatment: some 20 received Ad26.COV2.S at low or high dose, single or two shots; about 5 received placebo; per-sample allocation not given. Sampling took place 63 days after the first vaccine or placebo injection. The sequences come from peripheral blood, collected in a trial of Ad26.COV2.S vaccine versus placebo. These receptors originate from a person aged 18 to 59 who received the Ad26.COV2.S COVID-19 vaccine or a placebo.

The chain combines TRBV6-5 with TRBJ1-6; D gene uncertain. In germline, CDR1 is MNHEY, CDR2 SVGAGI. This CDR3 is built from 15 residues. Trimming left V 2 bases short and J 8 bases short, with 13 bases between. CDR3 in amino acids: CASSYGAWGDSPLHF. Written as DNA, the CDR3 is TGTGCCAGCAGTTACGGAGCCTGGGGTGATTCACCCCTCCACTTT.

The sample holds one count of this clone. The gene calls are TRBV19 and TRBJ1-5; 7 bases fit TRBD1. J gave up 6 bases and V 5 bases, and 4 bases lay outside the gene matches. The CDR3 covers 13 residues. The germline V gene has CDR1 LNHDA and CDR2 SQIVND (reference sequence). The DNA of the CDR3 is TGTGCCAGTAGTCCTTACAGGGGTCAGCCCCAGCATTTT. Translation gives CASSPYRGQPQHF.

Only a few counts were recorded for this clone. The chain joins TRBV7-2 to TRBJ2-5, with TRBD2 as a possible D gene (7 bases). The V and J ends lost 3 bases and 1 base respectively, with 9 bases between them. Germline V gives CDR1 SGHTA, CDR2 FQGNSA. This CDR3 is 14 amino acids long. DNA for the CDR3: TGTGCCAGCAGCTTTGCGGGGGCCCAAGAGACCCAGTACTTC. This sequence encodes CASSFAGAQETQYF.

This rearrangement joins TRBV10-3 to TRBJ2-2; 7 bases fit TRBD2. From germline, CDR1 is ENHRY and CDR2 SYGVKD. The CDR3 is 16 amino acids. V shed 5 bases and J 4 bases; nucleotides not matched to a gene: 10. CDR3 sequence: CAISPGLHEGTGELFF. CDR3 bases: TGTGCCATCAGTCCGGGACTACACGAAGGCACCGGGGAGCTGTTTTTT.

The rearrangement uses TRBV10-3 and TRBJ1-2; D perhaps matches TRBD1 (5 bases). CDR1 and CDR2 from the germline V gene are ENHRY and SYGVKD. Between the trimmed V and J ends, which lost 9 bases and 5 bases, there was a span of 19 bases. The CDR3 runs 14 residues. CDR3 protein: CAIVALDKGYGYTF. CDR3 nucleotide sequence: TGTGCCATTGTAGCCTTGGACAAGGGATATGGCTACACCTTC.

The count of this clone is one. The CDR3 sequence is CASSQDWPSGDYEQYF. DNA of the CDR3: TGTGCCAGCAGCCAAGATTGGCCTAGCGGGGACTACGAGCAGTACTTC. The rearrangement uses TRBV4-2 and TRBJ2-7; 9 positions match TRBD2. The CDR3 is made up of 16 amino acids. After removal of 0 bases from V and 3 bases from J, the junction contained 6 bases not matched to a gene. From germline, CDR1 is LGHNA and CDR2 YNFKEQ.

This chain connects TRBV5-1 to TRBJ1-1; 8 bases align to TRBD1. The CDR3 has 12 residues. Per germline, CDR1 SGHRS and CDR2 YFSETQ. With 4 bases clipped from V and 6 bases from J, the junction kept 2 bases outside the gene matches. DNA of the CDR3: TGCGCCAGCAGCGCGACAGGGGCTGAAGCTTTCTTT. It specifies CASSATGAEAFF.

The rearrangement joins TRBV7-2 to TRBJ2-3; 8 bases are a match to TRBD2. Trimming at V came to 4 bases and at J to 3 bases, leaving 9 bases not matched to a gene. Germline V gene data show CDR1 as SGHTA and CDR2 as FQGNSA. The CDR3 is made up of 16 amino acids. The CDR3 region has the DNA TGTGCCAGCAGCTATTGGGATAGCGGGGAAACAGATACGCAGTATTTT. This sequence encodes CASSYWDSGETDTQYF.

The rearrangement uses TRBV10-1 and TRBJ2-1; 11 nucleotides agree with TRBD2. Losses at the gene ends were 4 bases for V and 6 bases for J; bases not matched to a gene: 5. Germline lookup yields CDR1 WNHNN and CDR2 SYGVQD (reference sequence). The CDR3 has 15 amino acids. In DNA, the CDR3 is TGCGCCAGCAGTGTACTAGCGGGAGTGGGCAATGAGCAGTTCTTC. Protein sequence: CASSVLAGVGNEQFF.

This clone was seen once. The V call is TRBV30, the J call TRBJ2-7; TRBD2 might be the D (5 bases). Trimming took off 5 bases at V and 3 bases at J, with 14 bases between the two ends. The CDR3 covers 13 residues. CDR1 and CDR2 (germline): GTSNPN, SVGIG (reference sequence). Here the CDR3 reads CAWSPRGGYEQYF. The DNA for the CDR3 is TGTGCCTGGTCGCCTCGGGGTGGCTACGAGCAGTACTTC.

The chain combines TRBV9 with TRBJ2-1; D possibly corresponds to TRBD1 (5 bases). Germline CDR1 reads SGDLS; CDR2 reads YYNGEE. Trimming shortened V by 2 bases and J by 0 bases, and 12 bases separated the two germline ends. The CDR3 is made up of 16 amino acids. The CDR3 protein is CASSVGLTVSYNEQFF. The CDR3 nucleotides read TGTGCCAGCAGCGTCGGTTTGACAGTCTCCTACAATGAGCAGTTCTTC.

In regard to this clone: A much larger clone is a single base away; this may be a read error. V and J are TRBV7-2 and TRBJ1-1; no clear D gene. The CDR3 runs to 13 residues. The germline CDR1 and CDR2 sequences are SGHTA and FQGNSA. Trimming pared 1 base from V and 1 base from J, leaving 4 bases between. CDR3 in DNA: TGTGCCAGCAGCTTAGAGGCGAACACTGAAGCTTTCTTT. It encodes CASSLEANTEAFF.

This chain uses TRBV5-1 with TRBJ2-1; 11 nucleotides agree with TRBD1. Germline V gene lookup returns CDR1 SGHRS and CDR2 YFSETQ. The CDR3 runs to 16 residues. J lost 7 bases, V lost 1 base, and 7 bases had no gene match. The CDR3 loop is CASSLPTGQGANEQFF. The CDR3 coding sequence is TGCGCCAGCAGCTTGCCAACCGGACAGGGGGCTAATGAGCAGTTCTTC.

The chain couples TRBV5-4 to TRBJ2-7; TRBD2 matches at 16 bases. The junction had 7 bases not matched to a gene; V was cut back by 0 bases and J by 1 base. CDR3 length: 19 residues. CDR1 and CDR2 from the germline V gene are SGHNT and YYREEE (reference sequence). The CDR3 DNA follows: TGTGCCAGCAGCTTGGATGGGACTAGCGGGAGGGCCTTGTCCTACGAGCAGTACTTC. Translating gives CASSLDGTSGRALSYEQYF.

This chain joins TRBV6-5 and TRBJ2-7; D unresolved. CDR1 is MNHEY and CDR2 is SVGAGI in the germline V gene. The ends were cut back, 2 bases at V and 3 bases at J, with 8 bases in the middle. The CDR3 sequence is 13 residues long. The CDR3 reads CASSYDLDYEQYF. DNA for the CDR3: TGTGCCAGCAGTTACGATCTGGACTACGAGCAGTACTTC.